One sample yielded the 6 T cell receptor beta chains listed below, sequenced in a study of blood T cell repertoires in COVID-19. This table comes from immunoSEQ multiplex PCR, and its TCRdb copy is limited to in-frame clones, with some not included. The sample includes around 250,000 clones, under 95% of them seen just once. The sample consisted of PBMCs or T cells enriched from blood (not recorded which). The receptors here all came from a man in his forties who had been exposed to COVID-19.

J is TRBJ1-2 and V is TRBV12-3 or TRBV12-4; 8 nucleotides line up with TRBD1. The CDR3 loop spans 13 amino acids. The trim removed 6 bases at V and 2 bases at J, leaving 2 bases unmatched. The CDR3 reads CASRRTGNYGYTF. In nucleotides, the CDR3 is TGTGCCAGCAGGAGGACAGGGAACTATGGCTACACCTTC.

The chain carries TRBV15 and TRBJ1-3; D gene unclear. CDR3 length equals 15 residues. The V gene lost 6 bases and the J gene lost 3 bases, with 15 bases spanning the gap. From germline, CDR1 is LNHNV and CDR2 YYDKDF (reference sequence). The CDR3 DNA is TGTGCCACCAGTTCGAGCCTCGGTCGTGGAAACACCATATATTTT. Encoded protein: CATSSSLGRGNTIYF.

The chain carries TRBV28 and TRBJ1-6; TRBD1 might be the D (6 bases). Looked up from germline, CDR1 is MDHEN and CDR2 is SYDVKM. The length of the CDR3 is 12 residues. Here the CDR3 DNA reads TGTGGAACAGGGTTCGGGGATTCACCCCTCCACTTT. Amino acid sequence: CGTGFGDSPLHF.

The chain is built from TRBV6-5 and TRBJ2-7; 9 bases map to TRBD1. The CDR3 is made up of 15 amino acids. Trimming removed 2 bases from V and 5 bases from J; junction bases left unmatched: 7. The germline V gene encodes CDR1 MNHEY and CDR2 SVGAGI. As DNA, the CDR3 is TGTGCCAGCAGTTACCTGGGGACAGGGATCGACGAGCAGTACTTC. This translates into CASSYLGTGIDEQYF.

V gene TRBV6-4 combines with J gene TRBJ2-1, with 7 nucleotides matching TRBD2. Germline loops: CDR1 MRHNA, CDR2 SNTAGT. Unmatched junction bases numbered 18, after V lost 4 bases and J lost 12 bases. The CDR3 sequence is 16 residues long. CDR3 DNA sequence: TGTGCCAGCAGTGCCCGGACTTATCAGCGGGGTGGGGGGCAGTTCTTC. Translating it yields CASSARTYQRGGGQFF.

V and J are TRBV19 and TRBJ1-2; D gene unclear. The V end was cut by 6 bases, the J end by 6 bases, with 8 bases between. This CDR3 has 11 amino acids. Germline V gives CDR1 LNHDA, CDR2 SQIVND (reference sequence). The CDR3 sequence is CASRQPHGYTF. DNA for the CDR3: TGTGCCAGTAGACAGCCCCATGGCTACACCTTC.